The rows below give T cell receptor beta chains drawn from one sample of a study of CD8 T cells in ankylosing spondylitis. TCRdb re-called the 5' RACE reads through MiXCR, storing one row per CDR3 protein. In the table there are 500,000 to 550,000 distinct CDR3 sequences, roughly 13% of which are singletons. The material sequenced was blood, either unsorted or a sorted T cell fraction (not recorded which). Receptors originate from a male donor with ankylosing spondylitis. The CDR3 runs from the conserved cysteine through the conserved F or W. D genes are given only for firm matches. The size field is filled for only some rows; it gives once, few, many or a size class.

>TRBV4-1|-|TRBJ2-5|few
CASSQGWISSETQYF
TGCGCCAGCAGCCAAGGGTGGATTAGTAGTGAGACCCAGTACTTC
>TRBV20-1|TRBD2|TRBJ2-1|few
CSARLRIAGNEQFF
TGCAGTGCCCGGCTAAGAATAGCGGGGAATGAGCAGTTCTTC
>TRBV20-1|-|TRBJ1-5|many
CSASRGPSNQPQHF
TGCAGTGCTAGCCGGGGCCCAAGCAATCAGCCCCAGCATTTT
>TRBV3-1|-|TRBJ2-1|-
CASSQLTSSYNEQFF
TGTGCCAGCAGCCAACTGACTAGTTCCTACAATGAGCAGTTCTTC
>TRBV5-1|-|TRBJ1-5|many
CASSQAPNQPQHF
TGCGCCAGCAGCCAGGCCCCGAATCAGCCCCAGCATTTT
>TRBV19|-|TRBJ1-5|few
CASSTGHNNQPQHF
TGTGCCAGTAGTACCGGACATAACAATCAGCCCCAGCATTTT
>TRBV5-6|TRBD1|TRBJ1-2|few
CASSQGAVYGYTF
TGTGCCAGCAGTCAGGGGGCTGTCTATGGCTACACCTTC
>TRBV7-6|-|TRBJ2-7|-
CASSSTGTVYEQYF
TGTGCCAGCAGCTCAACCGGGACTGTCTACGAGCAGTACTTC
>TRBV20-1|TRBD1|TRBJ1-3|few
CSAGGGRGYSGNTIYF
TGCAGTGCTGGGGGGGGCAGGGGGTACTCTGGAAACACCATATATTTT
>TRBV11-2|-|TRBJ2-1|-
CASSLGLGADEQFF
TGTGCCAGCAGCTTAGGGCTCGGGGCCGATGAGCAGTTCTTC
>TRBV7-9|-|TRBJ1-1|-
CASSFRRTNTEAFF
TGTGCCAGCAGCTTCAGGCGGACTAACACTGAAGCTTTCTTT
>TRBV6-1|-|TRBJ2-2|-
CASSTLSDTGELFF
TGTGCCAGCAGTACCCTCAGTGACACCGGGGAGCTGTTTTTT
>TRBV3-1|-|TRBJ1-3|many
CASSHNTGDTIYF
TGTGCCAGCAGCCACAATACAGGAGACACCATATATTTT
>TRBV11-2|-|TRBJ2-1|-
CASSLLVREYNEQFF
TGTGCCAGCAGCTTATTGGTGAGGGAATACAATGAGCAGTTCTTC
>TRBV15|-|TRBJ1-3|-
CATSRHAITQGGNTIYF
TGTGCCACCAGCAGACACGCCATCACCCAAGGGGGAAACACCATATATTTT
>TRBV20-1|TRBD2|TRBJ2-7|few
CSARGLAGGPGEQYF
TGCAGTGCTAGGGGACTAGCGGGAGGGCCTGGGGAGCAGTACTTC
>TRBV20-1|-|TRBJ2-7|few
CSAVSVGLAQGYEQYF
TGCAGTGCTGTTTCGGTGGGACTCGCCCAAGGCTACGAGCAGTACTTC
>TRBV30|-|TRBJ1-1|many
CAWSSGRAEAFF
TGTGCCTGGAGTTCAGGGAGGGCTGAAGCTTTCTTT
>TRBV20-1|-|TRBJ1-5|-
CSAGYSLQGPQHF
TGCAGTGCTGGCTACAGCCTCCAGGGGCCCCAGCATTTT
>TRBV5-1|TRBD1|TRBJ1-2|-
CASSLEGDGTGGADYGYTF
TGCGCCAGCAGCTTGGAAGGGGACGGGACAGGGGGCGCGGACTATGGCTACACCTTC
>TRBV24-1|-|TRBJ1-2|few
CATSGAKIGYTF
TGTGCCACGTCCGGGGCTAAGATCGGCTACACCTTC
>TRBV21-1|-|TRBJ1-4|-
CASSLQVATNEKLFF
TGTGCCAGCAGCCTTCAAGTTGCAACTAATGAAAAACTGTTTTTT
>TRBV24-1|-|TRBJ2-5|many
CATSGMGETQYF
TGTGCCACCAGTGGTATGGGGGAGACCCAGTACTTC
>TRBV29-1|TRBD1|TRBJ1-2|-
CSAAGTGFFGYTF
TGCAGCGCGGCCGGGACAGGGTTCTTCGGCTACACCTTC
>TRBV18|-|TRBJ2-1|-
CASSGFGETSYEQFF
TGTGCCAGCTCAGGCTTTGGGGAGACGTCGTATGAGCAGTTCTTC
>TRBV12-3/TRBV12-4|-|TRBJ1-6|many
CASTLDGGAGSPLHF
TGTGCCAGCACCCTCGATGGGGGGGCGGGTTCACCCCTCCACTTT
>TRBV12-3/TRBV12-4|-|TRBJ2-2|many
CASSLARGNTGELFF
TGTGCCAGCAGTTTAGCCCGCGGGAACACCGGGGAGCTGTTTTTT
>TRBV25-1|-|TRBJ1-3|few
CASSEIGSSGNTIYF
TGTGCCAGCAGTGAAATCGGGAGCTCTGGAAACACCATATATTTT
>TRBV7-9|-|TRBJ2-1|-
CASSLTLYEQFF
TGTGCCAGCAGCTTGACCTTATATGAGCAGTTCTTC
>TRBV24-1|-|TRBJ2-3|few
CATRGQRVTDTQYF
TGTGCCACCAGAGGACAGAGGGTCACAGATACGCAGTATTTT
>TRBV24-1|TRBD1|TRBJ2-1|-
CATSDGQGSYNEQFF
TGTGCCACCAGTGATGGACAGGGCTCCTACAATGAGCAGTTCTTC
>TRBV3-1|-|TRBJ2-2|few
CASSLGGTPGTGELFF
TGTGCCAGCAGCCTAGGCGGGACGCCGGGCACCGGGGAGCTGTTTTTT
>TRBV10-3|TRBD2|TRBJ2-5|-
CAISESGLAEETQYF
TGTGCCATCAGTGAGTCGGGTCTAGCGGAAGAGACCCAGTACTTC
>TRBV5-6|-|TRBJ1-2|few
CASSLWAGDGYTF
TGTGCCAGCAGCTTGTGGGCAGGGGATGGCTACACCTTC
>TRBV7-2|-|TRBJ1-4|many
CASSRTFRGTANEKLFF
TGTGCCAGCAGCCGTACCTTCAGGGGTACCGCTAATGAAAAACTGTTTTTT
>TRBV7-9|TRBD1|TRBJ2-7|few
CASSHSGTVLEQYF
TGTGCCAGCAGCCACTCGGGGACAGTCCTCGAGCAGTACTTC
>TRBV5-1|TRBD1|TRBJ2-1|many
CASSLWGIGTAESYNEQFF
TGCGCCAGCAGCTTGTGGGGTATCGGGACAGCAGAATCCTACAATGAGCAGTTCTTC
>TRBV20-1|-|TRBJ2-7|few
CSARDKQRLYEQYF
TGCAGTGCTAGAGATAAGCAGAGACTATACGAGCAGTACTTC
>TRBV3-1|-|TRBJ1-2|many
CASSPSGNYGYTF
TGTGCCAGCAGCCCCTCGGGGAACTATGGCTACACCTTC
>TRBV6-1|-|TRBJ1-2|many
CASSHGHTGYTF
TGTGCCAGCAGCCATGGACACACCGGCTACACCTTC
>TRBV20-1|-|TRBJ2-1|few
CSAFGARVNEQFF
TGCAGTGCTTTCGGAGCGCGAGTCAATGAGCAGTTCTTC
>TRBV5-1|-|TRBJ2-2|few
CASSPMIITAGELFF
TGCGCCAGCAGCCCTATGATCATTACGGCCGGGGAGCTGTTTTTT
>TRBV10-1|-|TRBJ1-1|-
CASSKDRTPNTEAFF
TGCGCCAGCAGTAAAGACAGGACCCCGAACACTGAAGCTTTCTTT
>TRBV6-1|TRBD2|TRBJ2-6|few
CASTYGGTGANVLTF
TGTGCCAGCACCTACGGGGGGACTGGGGCCAACGTCCTGACTTTC
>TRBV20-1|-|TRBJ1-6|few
CSASYGLGDSPLHF
TGCAGTGCTAGCTACGGTCTAGGGGATTCACCCCTCCACTTT
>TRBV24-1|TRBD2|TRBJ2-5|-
CATSDFRLAGQETQYF
TGTGCCACCAGTGATTTTAGGCTAGCGGGACAAGAGACCCAGTACTTC
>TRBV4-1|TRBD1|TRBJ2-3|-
CASSPQGRADTQYF
TGCGCCAGCAGCCCACAGGGGCGCGCAGATACGCAGTATTTT
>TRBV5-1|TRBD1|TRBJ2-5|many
CASRGTGPNQETQYF
TGCGCCAGCAGGGGGACAGGCCCCAACCAAGAGACCCAGTACTTC
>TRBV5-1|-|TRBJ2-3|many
CASSSEGRTDTQYF
TGCGCCAGCAGCTCGGAGGGGCGCACAGATACGCAGTATTTT
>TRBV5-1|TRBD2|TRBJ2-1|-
CASSIPSASGGNEQFF
TGCGCCAGCAGCATCCCCAGCGCTAGCGGGGGAAATGAGCAGTTCTTC
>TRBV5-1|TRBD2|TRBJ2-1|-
CASSSNLAGNSHEQFF
TGCGCCAGCAGCTCAAACCTAGCGGGAAATTCCCATGAGCAGTTCTTC
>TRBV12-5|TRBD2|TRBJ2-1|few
CASGLARSGRVRNEQFF
TGTGCTAGTGGTCTGGCCCGTAGCGGGAGGGTCCGGAATGAGCAGTTCTTC
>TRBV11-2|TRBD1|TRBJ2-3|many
CASTRDRGSDTQYF
TGTGCCAGCACCCGGGACAGGGGATCAGATACGCAGTATTTT
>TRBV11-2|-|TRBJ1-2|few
CASTPGDSGGYTF
TGTGCCAGTACCCCGGGGGATTCGGGTGGCTACACCTTC
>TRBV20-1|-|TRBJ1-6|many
CSASERTAPNSPLHF
TGCAGTGCTAGCGAACGGACAGCGCCAAATTCACCCCTCCACTTT
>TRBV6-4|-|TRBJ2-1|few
CASSDFLEQFF
TGTGCCAGCAGTGACTTCCTTGAGCAGTTCTTC
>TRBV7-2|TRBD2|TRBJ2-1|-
CASSLVNSGSPQNEQFF
TGTGCCAGCAGCTTAGTTAATAGCGGGAGCCCCCAGAATGAGCAGTTCTTC